The rows below give T cell receptor beta chains drawn from one sample of a study of cytomegalovirus exposure and HLA in healthy donors. Measured with immunoSEQ multiplex PCR; TCRdb has only the in-frame clones, and not every one. The top ten clones hold roughly 2.2% of a sample with about 140,000 clones, over 75% of them seen once. Input material: PBMCs. Receptors originate from a man younger than 45 in good health and CMV-seronegative. The CDR3 runs from the conserved cysteine through the conserved F or W. A D gene is named only where the DNA matches it firmly. Size tells how often a clone was seen (once, few, many) or the class of an expanded clone, and some rows leave it out.

j_call v_call clone_size d_call cdr3_nt cdr3_aa
TRBJ2-7 TRBV27 NA NA TGTGCCAGCAGTTTATCGCGCAACTCCTACGAGCAGTACTTC CASSLSRNSYEQYF
TRBJ2-1 TRBV5-1 NA TRBD2 TGCGCCAGCAGCTTGGCTGGGGGGGGGACCGGGACTAGCGGGAGGCTCAGCTCCTACAATGAGCAGTTCTTC CASSLAGGGTGTSGRLSSYNEQFF
TRBJ1-1 TRBV11-1 NA TRBD1 TGTGCCAGCAGCTTAAACAGGGGGACTGAAGCTTTCTTT CASSLNRGTEAFF
TRBJ1-5 TRBV2 NA TRBD1 TGTGCCAGCAGCCAGAGCGGACAGGGAGGTCAGCCCCAGCATTTT CASSQSGQGGQPQHF
TRBJ1-1 TRBV10-3 NA TRBD1 TGTGCCATCAGGCCGACAGGGGGCCTCGAAGCAGTCTTT CAIRPTGGLEAVF
TRBJ2-5 TRBV5-1 NA TRBD2 TGCGCCAGCAGCTCGATCGGCCCGGGGGGGCCTGAGACCCAGTACTTC CASSSIGPGGPETQYF
TRBJ1-1 TRBV5-1 NA NA TGCGCCAGCAGCCGCGTAATGAACACTGAAGCTTTCTTT CASSRVMNTEAFF
TRBJ2-1 TRBV28 NA TRBD2 TGTGCCAGCAGTTCCCCAGCGGGAGTTTCTCCCTACAATGAGCAGTTCTTC CASSSPAGVSPYNEQFF
TRBJ1-1 TRBV23-1 NA NA TGCGCCAGCAAAGGACACCCTGAAGCTTTCTTT CASKGHPEAFF
TRBJ2-7 TRBV2 NA TRBD1 TGTGCCAGCAGTGATCACAGGGGTTCCGGCGAGCAGTACTTC CASSDHRGSGEQYF
TRBJ1-5 TRBV2 few NA TGTGCCAGCAGTGAAGAGGGACACCAGCATTTT CASSEEGHQHF
TRBJ2-7 TRBV14 NA TRBD2 TGTGCCAGCAGCCAAGGGGTAGCGGGGGTAAGAGAGCAGTACTTC CASSQGVAGVREQYF
TRBJ2-4 TRBV6-1 NA NA TGTGCCAGCAGTGCGCAGTTAGCCAAAAACATTCAGTACTTC CASSAQLAKNIQYF
TRBJ2-2 TRBV7-2 NA NA TGTGCCAGCAGCTTAGGAGGGAACACCGGGGAGCTGTTTTTT CASSLGGNTGELFF
TRBJ2-7 TRBV9 NA TRBD1 TGTGCCAGCAGTGCCGGGACAGAGTCTTCCTACGAGCAGTACTTC CASSAGTESSYEQYF
TRBJ2-3 TRBV29-1 NA NA TGCAGCGTTGGTGCAGGGGAATGGAGCACAGATACGCAGTATTTT CSVGAGEWSTDTQYF
TRBJ1-2 TRBV7-9 few NA TGTGCCAGCACCAAAAACAGGGCGCATGGCTACACCTTC CASTKNRAHGYTF
TRBJ2-1 TRBV19 NA TRBD2 TGTGCCAGTATTCCGACTAGCGGGAGATTGGGGGGTGAGCAGTTCTTC CASIPTSGRLGGEQFF
TRBJ2-7 TRBV27 NA NA TGTGCCAGCAGTTTATCGTACACTAGCTACGAGCAGTACTTC CASSLSYTSYEQYF
TRBJ2-5 TRBV6-5 once NA TGTGCCAGCAGTTACTCGAATAGGGGAGAGACCCAGTACTTC CASSYSNRGETQYF
TRBJ2-7 TRBV6-5 NA NA TGTGCCAGCAGTTACACCTCCACCCCCAGCTCCTACGAGCAGTACTTC CASSYTSTPSSYEQYF
TRBJ2-5 TRBV11-2 NA NA TGTGCCAGCAGCTTAGAGGGGCTAGCGACAGAAGAGACCCAGTACTTC CASSLEGLATEETQYF
TRBJ1-6 TRBV6-1 NA NA TGTGCCAGCACTTCAGACAGGCTCTATAATTCACCCCTCCACTTT CASTSDRLYNSPLHF
TRBJ1-4 TRBV28 NA NA TGTGCCAGCAGTTTTTACGCCCAGGATGCAACTAATGAAAAACTGTTTTTT CASSFYAQDATNEKLFF
TRBJ1-1 TRBV5-8 NA TRBD1 TGTGCCAGCAGCTCCGTGTTCCGACAGGGCACTGAAGCTTTCTTT CASSSVFRQGTEAFF
TRBJ2-1 TRBV5-1 NA NA TGCGCCAGCAGCTTGGCCACTACTAGGAACAATGAGCAGTTCTTC CASSLATTRNNEQFF
TRBJ1-2 TRBV28 NA NA TGTGCCAGCAGCTCACCCGGGACACCTCCTCCGGGGGGCTACACCTTC CASSSPGTPPPGGYTF
TRBJ2-7 TRBV6-5 NA TRBD1 TGTGCCAGCAGTGCACAGGGGGGCAGCAACGAGCAGTACTTC CASSAQGGSNEQYF
TRBJ1-5 TRBV19 NA NA TGTGCCAGTAGTTCGCAGGGTCGGCAGCCCCAGCATTTT CASSSQGRQPQHF
TRBJ1-4 TRBV19 NA NA TGTGCCAGTAGTCGGAGCAGAACCTCTTATGAAAAACTGTTTTTT CASSRSRTSYEKLFF
TRBJ2-7 TRBV6-4 many NA TGTGCCAGCAGTCCTTCCTACGAGCAGTACTTC CASSPSYEQYF
TRBJ2-2 TRBV29-1 NA NA TGCAGCGTATCCAGCGGGCACACCGGGGAGCTGTTTTTT CSVSSGHTGELFF
TRBJ1-1 TRBV10-2 NA NA TGCGCCAGCAGGGGCCACATGAACACTGAAGCTTTCTTT CASRGHMNTEAFF
TRBJ2-7 TRBV2 NA NA TGTGCCAGCAGTGTCGGGGCAGGGGAAATCTACGAGCAGTACTTC CASSVGAGEIYEQYF
TRBJ1-1 TRBV5-1 few TRBD1 TGCGCCAGCAGCTTGTTCACAGGGGGCGCAGACACTGAAGCTTTCTTT CASSLFTGGADTEAFF
TRBJ2-2 TRBV7-9 few NA TGTGCCAGCAGCCAGCCACAGGGGACTAGCGGGGAGCTGTTTTTT CASSQPQGTSGELFF
TRBJ1-1 TRBV6-1 NA TRBD1 TGTGCCAGCAGTGAAGGACAGGGGGCCGCTGAAGCTTTCTTT CASSEGQGAAEAFF
TRBJ1-1 TRBV7-9 NA TRBD1 TGTGCCAGCAGCGAAAGGGGACAGGGGGTCACTGAAGCTTTCTTT CASSERGQGVTEAFF
TRBJ1-1 TRBV10-2 few TRBD1 TGCGCCAGCAGTGAGACAACAGGGGGCACTGAAGCTTTCTTT CASSETTGGTEAFF
TRBJ1-5 TRBV11-2 NA TRBD1 TGTGCCAGCAGCTTAGATCGCAGGGGGCATCAGCCCCAGCATTTT CASSLDRRGHQPQHF
TRBJ2-7 TRBV9 NA TRBD1 TGTGCCAGCAGCAGGACAGGAGACGGCTCCTACGAGCAGTACTTC CASSRTGDGSYEQYF